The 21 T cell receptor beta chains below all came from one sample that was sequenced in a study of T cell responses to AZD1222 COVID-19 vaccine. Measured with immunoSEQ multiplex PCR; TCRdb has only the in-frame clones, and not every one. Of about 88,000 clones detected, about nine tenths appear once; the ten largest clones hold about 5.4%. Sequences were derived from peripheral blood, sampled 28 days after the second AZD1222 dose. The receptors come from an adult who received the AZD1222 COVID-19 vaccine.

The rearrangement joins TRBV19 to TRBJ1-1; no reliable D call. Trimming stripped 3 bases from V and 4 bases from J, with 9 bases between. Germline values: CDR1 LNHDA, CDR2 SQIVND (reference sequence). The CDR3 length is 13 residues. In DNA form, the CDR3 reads TGTGCCAGTAGTATTAGGCAGAGCACTGAAGCTTTCTTT. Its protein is CASSIRQSTEAFF. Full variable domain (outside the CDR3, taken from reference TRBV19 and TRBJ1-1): DGGITQSPKYLFRKEGQNVTLSCEQNLNHDAMYWYRQDPGQGLRLIYYSQIVNDFQKGDIAEGYSVSREKKESFPLTVTSAQKNPTAFYLCASSIRQSTEAFFGQGTRLTVV.

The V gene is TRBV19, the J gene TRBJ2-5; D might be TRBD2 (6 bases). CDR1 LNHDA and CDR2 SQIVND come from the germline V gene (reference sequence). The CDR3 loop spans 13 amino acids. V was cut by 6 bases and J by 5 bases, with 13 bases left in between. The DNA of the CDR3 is TGTGCCAGTAGGAGGGAGGTGGGGGAGACCCAGTACTTC. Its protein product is CASRREVGETQYF.

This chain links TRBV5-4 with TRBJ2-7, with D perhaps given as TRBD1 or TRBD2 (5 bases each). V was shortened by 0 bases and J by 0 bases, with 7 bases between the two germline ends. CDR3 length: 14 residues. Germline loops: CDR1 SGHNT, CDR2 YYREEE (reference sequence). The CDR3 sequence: CASSLGGASYEQYF. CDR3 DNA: TGTGCCAGCAGCTTGGGAGGGGCCTCCTACGAGCAGTACTTC. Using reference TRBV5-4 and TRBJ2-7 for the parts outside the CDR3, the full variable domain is ETGVTQSPTHLIKTRGQQVTLRCSSQSGHNTVSWYQQALGQGPQFIFQYYREEENGRGNFPPRFSGLQFPNYSSELNVNALELDDSALYLCASSLGGASYEQYFGPGTRLTVT.

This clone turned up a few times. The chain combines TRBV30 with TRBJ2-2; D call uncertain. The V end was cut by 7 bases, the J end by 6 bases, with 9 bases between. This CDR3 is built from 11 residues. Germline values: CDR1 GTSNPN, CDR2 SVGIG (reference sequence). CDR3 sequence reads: CAFTRSGELFF. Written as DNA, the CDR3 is TGTGCCTTCACCCGATCCGGGGAGCTGTTTTTT.

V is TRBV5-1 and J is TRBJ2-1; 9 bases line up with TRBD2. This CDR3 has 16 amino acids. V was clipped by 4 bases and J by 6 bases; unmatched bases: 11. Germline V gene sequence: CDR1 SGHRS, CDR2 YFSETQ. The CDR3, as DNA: TGCGCCAGCAGCATCACCGGGACTAGCATGGGCAATGAGCAGTTCTTC. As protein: CASSITGTSMGNEQFF.

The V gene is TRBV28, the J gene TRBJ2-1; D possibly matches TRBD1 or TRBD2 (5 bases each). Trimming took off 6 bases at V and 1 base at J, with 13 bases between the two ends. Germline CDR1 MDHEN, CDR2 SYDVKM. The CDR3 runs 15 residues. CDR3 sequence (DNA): TGTGCCAGCAGGGCGATCAGGGAGTCCTACAATGAGCAGTTCTTC. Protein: CASRAIRESYNEQFF.

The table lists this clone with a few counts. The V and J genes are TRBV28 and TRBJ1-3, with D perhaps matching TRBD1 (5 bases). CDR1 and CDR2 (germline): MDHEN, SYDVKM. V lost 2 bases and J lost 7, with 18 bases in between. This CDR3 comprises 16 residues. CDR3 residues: CASSLPSGGIRNTIYF. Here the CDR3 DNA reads TGTGCCAGCAGTTTACCCAGCGGGGGGATAAGGAACACCATATATTTT.

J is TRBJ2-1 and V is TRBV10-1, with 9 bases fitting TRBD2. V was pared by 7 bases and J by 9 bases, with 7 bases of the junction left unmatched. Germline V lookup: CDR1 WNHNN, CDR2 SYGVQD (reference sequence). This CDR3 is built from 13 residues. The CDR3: CASMYSGGGEQFF. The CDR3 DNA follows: TGCGCCAGCATGTATAGCGGGGGCGGTGAGCAGTTCTTC.

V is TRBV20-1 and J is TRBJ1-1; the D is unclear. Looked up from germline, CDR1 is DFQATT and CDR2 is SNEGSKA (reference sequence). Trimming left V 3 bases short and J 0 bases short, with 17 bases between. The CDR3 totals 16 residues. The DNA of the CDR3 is TGCAGTGCTAGTGCGGGCCGAGGAGGCATGAACACTGAAGCTTTCTTT. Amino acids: CSASAGRGGMNTEAFF.

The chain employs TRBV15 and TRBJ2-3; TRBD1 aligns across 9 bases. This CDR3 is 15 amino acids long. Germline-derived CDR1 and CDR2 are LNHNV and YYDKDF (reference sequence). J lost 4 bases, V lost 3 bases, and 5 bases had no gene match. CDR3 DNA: TGTGCCACCAGCAGTCCCGGGACAGGGTCAGATACGCAGTATTTT. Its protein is CATSSPGTGSDTQYF.

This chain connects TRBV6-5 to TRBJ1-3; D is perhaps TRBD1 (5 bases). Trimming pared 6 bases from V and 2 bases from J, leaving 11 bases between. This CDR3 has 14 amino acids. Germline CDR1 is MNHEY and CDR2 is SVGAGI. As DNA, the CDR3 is TGTGCCAGCAGAAGTGGGGGAACTGGAAACACCATATATTTT. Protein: CASRSGGTGNTIYF.

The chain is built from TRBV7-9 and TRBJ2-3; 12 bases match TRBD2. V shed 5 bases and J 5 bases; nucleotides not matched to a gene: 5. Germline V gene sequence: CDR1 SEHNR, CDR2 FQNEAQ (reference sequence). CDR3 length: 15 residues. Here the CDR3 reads CASSPSGGAGDTQYF. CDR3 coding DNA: TGTGCCAGCAGCCCTAGCGGGGGGGCCGGAGATACGCAGTATTTT.

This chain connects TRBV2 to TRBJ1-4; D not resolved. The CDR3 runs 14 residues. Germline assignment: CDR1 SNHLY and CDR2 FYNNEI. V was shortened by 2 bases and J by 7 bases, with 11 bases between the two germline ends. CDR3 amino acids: CASSESLVGEKLFF. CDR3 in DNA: TGTGCCAGCAGTGAATCGCTTGTCGGTGAAAAACTGTTTTTT.

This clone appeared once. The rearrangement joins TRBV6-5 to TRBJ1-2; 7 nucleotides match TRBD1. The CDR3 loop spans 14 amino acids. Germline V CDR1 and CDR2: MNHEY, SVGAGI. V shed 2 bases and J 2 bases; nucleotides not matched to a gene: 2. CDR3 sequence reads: CASSYQTGNYGYTF. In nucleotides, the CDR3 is TGTGCCAGCAGTTACCAGACAGGGAACTATGGCTACACCTTC.

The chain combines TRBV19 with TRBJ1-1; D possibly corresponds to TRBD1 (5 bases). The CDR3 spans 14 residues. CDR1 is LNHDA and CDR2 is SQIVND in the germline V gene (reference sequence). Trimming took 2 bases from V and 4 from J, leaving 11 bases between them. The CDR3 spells CASSIRGVSTEAFF. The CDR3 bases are TGTGCCAGTAGTATAAGGGGAGTATCCACTGAAGCTTTCTTT.

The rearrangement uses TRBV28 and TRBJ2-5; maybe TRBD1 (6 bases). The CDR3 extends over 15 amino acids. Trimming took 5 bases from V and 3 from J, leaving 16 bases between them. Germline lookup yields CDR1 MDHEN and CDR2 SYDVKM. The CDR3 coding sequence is TGTGCCAGCAGTCGCCTCGCGACAGGAAAAGAGACCCAGTACTTC. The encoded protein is CASSRLATGKETQYF.

The CDR3 DNA follows: TGTGCCAGCAGCTTAACAGGGGCTGCAGATACGCAGTATTTT. It translates to CASSLTGAADTQYF. J is TRBJ2-3 and V is TRBV11-2, with 7 bases aligning to TRBD1. The J segment lost 4 bases and the V segment lost 2 bases, leaving 3 bases of the junction unmatched. Germline values: CDR1 SGHAT, CDR2 FQNNGV. There are 14 residues in the CDR3.

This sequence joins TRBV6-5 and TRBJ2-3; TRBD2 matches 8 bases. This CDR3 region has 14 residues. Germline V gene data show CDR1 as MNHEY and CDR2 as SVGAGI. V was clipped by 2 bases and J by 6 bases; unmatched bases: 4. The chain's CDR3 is CASSYTPGGDTQYF. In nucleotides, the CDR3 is TGTGCCAGCAGTTACACACCGGGGGGGGATACGCAGTATTTT.

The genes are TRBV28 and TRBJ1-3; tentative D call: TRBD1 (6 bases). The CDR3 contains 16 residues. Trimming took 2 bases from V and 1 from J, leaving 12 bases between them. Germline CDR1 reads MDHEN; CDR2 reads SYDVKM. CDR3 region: CASSLPSTGSGNTIYF. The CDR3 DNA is TGTGCCAGCAGTTTACCCTCTACAGGGTCTGGAAACACCATATATTTT. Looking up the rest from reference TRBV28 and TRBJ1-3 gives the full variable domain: DVKVTQSSRYLVKRTGEKVFLECVQDMDHENMFWYRQDPGLGLRLIYFSYDVKMKEKGDIPEGYSVSREKKERFSLILESASTNQTSMYLCASSLPSTGSGNTIYFGEGSWLTVV.

The CDR3 sequence is CSAPGVYGYTF. As DNA, the CDR3 is TGCAGTGCTCCAGGGGTATATGGCTACACCTTC. This chain connects TRBV20-1 to TRBJ1-2; D is perhaps TRBD1 (6 bases). The CDR3 sequence is 11 residues long. Trimming stripped 5 bases from V and 5 bases from J, with 9 bases between. Per germline, CDR1 DFQATT and CDR2 SNEGSKA (reference sequence).

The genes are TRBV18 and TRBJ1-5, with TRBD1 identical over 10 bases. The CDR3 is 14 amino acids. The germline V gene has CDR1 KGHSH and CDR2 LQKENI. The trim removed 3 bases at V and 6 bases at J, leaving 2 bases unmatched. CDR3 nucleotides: TGTGCCAGCTCACCGACAGGGGGCCTTCAGCCCCAGCATTTT. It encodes CASSPTGGLQPQHF.